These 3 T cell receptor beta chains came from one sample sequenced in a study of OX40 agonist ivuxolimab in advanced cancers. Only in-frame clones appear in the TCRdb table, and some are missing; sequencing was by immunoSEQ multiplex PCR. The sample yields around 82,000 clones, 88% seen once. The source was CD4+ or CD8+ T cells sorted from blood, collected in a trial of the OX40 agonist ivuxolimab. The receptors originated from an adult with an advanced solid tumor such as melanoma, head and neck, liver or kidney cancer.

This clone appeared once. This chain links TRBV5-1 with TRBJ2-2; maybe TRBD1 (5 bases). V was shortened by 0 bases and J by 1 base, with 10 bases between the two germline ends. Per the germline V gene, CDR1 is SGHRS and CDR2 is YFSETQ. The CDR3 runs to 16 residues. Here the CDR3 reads CASSLGGLGNTGELFF. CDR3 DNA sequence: TGCGCCAGCAGCTTGGGGGGCCTTGGGAACACCGGGGAGCTGTTTTTT.

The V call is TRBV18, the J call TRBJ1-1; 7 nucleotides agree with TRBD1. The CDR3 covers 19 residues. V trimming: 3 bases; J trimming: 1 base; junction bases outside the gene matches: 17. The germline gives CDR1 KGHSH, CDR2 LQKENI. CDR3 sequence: CASSPLLTGIGRGNTEAFF. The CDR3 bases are TGTGCCAGCTCACCCCTCCTGACAGGGATAGGTCGCGGGAACACTGAAGCTTTCTTT.

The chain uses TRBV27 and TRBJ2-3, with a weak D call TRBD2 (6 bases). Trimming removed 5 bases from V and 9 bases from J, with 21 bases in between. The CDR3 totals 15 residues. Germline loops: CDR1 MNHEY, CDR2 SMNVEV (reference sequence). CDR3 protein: CASSLRDSYFGTQYF. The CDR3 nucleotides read TGTGCCAGCAGTCTCCGGGACTCCTACTTTGGCACGCAGTATTTT.